The 8 T cell receptor beta chains below were found in one sample sequenced in a study of human T cells and chemical hapten exposure (dated by TCRdb to the early 2020s). The library was built by means of RACE. Sequenced using a NextSeq 500. TCRdb handled the public reads itself, with Q25 trimming in fastp and clone calling in MiXCR, and kept productive beta chains. Every distinct CDR3 protein forms one entry, paired with its most common genes and DNA. Counted in this sample were about 120,000 distinct CDR3 sequences; around 11% of them appeared once. Over 2% of the sample is in the top ten clones. The time point label for this specimen denotes: patch test 3, about 24 weeks after DPC sensitization. The treatment or condition tag for this specimen amounts to: therapeutic diphenylcyclopropenone sensitization with weekly scalp DPC. The sample was whole blood, taken in connection with sensitization to the hapten diphenylcyclopropenone (DPC). Every receptor here comes from a woman between 45 and 60 years old with alopecia areata. Some clones in this sample may be carry-over from other donors' samples.

This clonotype came up many times. The chain has TRBV11-2 and TRBJ2-3, with TRBD2 as a possible D gene (5 bases). Germline lookup yields CDR1 SGHAT and CDR2 FQNNGV. V was cut by 3 bases and J by 2 bases, with 12 bases left in between. The CDR3 extends over 15 amino acids. CDR3 protein: CASSFSGGSTDTQYF. CDR3 nucleotides: TGTGCCAGCAGCTTTTCCGGCGGGTCCACAGATACGCAGTATTTT. The whole variable domain, filled in from reference TRBV11-2 and TRBJ2-3, reads EAGVAQSPRYKIIEKRQSVAFWCNPISGHATLYWYQQILGQGPKLLIQFQNNGVVDDSQLPKDRFSAERLKGVDSTLKIQPAKLEDSAVYLCASSFSGGSTDTQYFGPGTRLTVL.

V and J are TRBV29-1 and TRBJ2-3, with 9 bases aligning to TRBD1. CDR1 is SQVTM and CDR2 is ANQGSEA in the germline V gene. CDR3 length: 14 residues. The CDR3 nucleotides read TGCAGTTTTAAACAGGGGGCGCGAGGAGATACGCAGTATTTT. This encodes CSFKQGARGDTQYF.

The chain combines TRBV12-3 or TRBV12-4 with TRBJ2-1, with 7 bases aligning to TRBD2. V shed 6 bases, J shed 0 bases, and the junction held 8 bases outside the gene matches. This CDR3 has 16 amino acids. The CDR3 region is CASSSWDYRSYNEQFF. CDR3 DNA sequence: TGTGCCAGCAGCTCTTGGGACTACCGCTCCTACAATGAGCAGTTCTTC.

In its sample, this clonotype was seen a few times. The J gene is TRBJ2-7, the V gene TRBV5-5; 8 positions agree with TRBD1. CDR1 SGHKS and CDR2 YYEKEE come from the germline V gene (reference sequence). The CDR3 sequence is 16 residues long. The V gene end was trimmed by 5 bases and the J gene end by 0 bases; junction bases not matched to a gene: 10. In DNA, the CDR3 is TGTGCCAGCAGTTTCGTACCGGGACAGGACTCCTACGAGCAGTACTTC. Encoded protein: CASSFVPGQDSYEQYF.

This clonotype has ten or more counts. The chain employs TRBV29-1 and TRBJ2-5; D is undetermined. CDR1 is SQVTM and CDR2 is ANQGSEA in the germline V gene. V shed 4 bases and J shed 4 bases, with 7 bases lying between them. This CDR3 region has 11 residues. This CDR3 is CSVGVSETQYF. For the CDR3, the DNA is TGCAGCGTTGGGGTCTCAGAGACCCAGTACTTC. The full variable domain, its missing parts supplied by reference TRBV29-1 and TRBJ2-5, is SAVISQKPSRDICQRGTSLTIQCQVDSQVTMMFWYRQQPGQSLTLIATANQGSEATYESGFVIDKFPISRPNLTFSTLTVSNMSPEDSSIYLCSVGVSETQYFGPGTRLLVL.

V usage is TRBV7-2 and J usage is TRBJ2-2; weak D call: TRBD1 (6 bases). The germline V gene encodes CDR1 SGHTA and CDR2 FQGNSA. The CDR3 totals 15 residues. V lost 3 bases to trimming and J lost 1 base, with 9 bases between them. In DNA, the CDR3 is TGTGCCAGCAGCTTTAAGACAGGGAACACCGGGGAGCTGTTTTTT. Its translation: CASSFKTGNTGELFF.

J is TRBJ2-5 and V is TRBV9; 7 nucleotides line up with TRBD2. Germline V gene sequence: CDR1 SGDLS, CDR2 YYNGEE. The CDR3 is 15 amino acids. The trim removed 1 base at V and 2 bases at J, leaving 5 bases unmatched. CDR3 sequence (DNA): TGTGCCAGCAGCGTAAGGGCGGGAGAACAAGAGACCCAGTACTTC. Encoded protein: CASSVRAGEQETQYF.

This rearrangement joins TRBV20-1 to TRBJ2-4; a possible D gene is TRBD1 (5 bases). V lost 3 bases and J 1 base, leaving 10 bases between the germline ends. Germline V gene lookup returns CDR1 DFQATT and CDR2 SNEGSKA (reference sequence). CDR3 length equals 14 residues. In DNA form, the CDR3 reads TGCAGTGCTAGGCAGGGTATGGCCAAAAACATTCAGTACTTC. It translates to CSARQGMAKNIQYF.